This T cell receptor beta chain was profiled in a study of blood T cell repertoires in COVID-19 (dated by TCRdb to the early 2020s). Concerning the study at large: Samples from collaborators originated in the United States, Italy and Spain and spanned both the acute and convalescent phases of COVID-19. The prospective study material was composed of cDNA or gDNA derived from T cells, B-cell-depleted T cells, or PBMCs. Deeply sampled blood TCRbeta repertoires from subjects exposed to, actively infected with, or recovered from COVID-19 were included in the dataset. The repertoires were made available in a free public database intended to serve as a resource for research on the immune response to SARS-CoV-2. Samples came from the ongoing ImmuneRACE study (first 160 participants) plus 1,254 subjects from 6 global collaborators. Sample metadata almost always included a de-identified subject ID, COVID-19 status, age in years and sex. HLA class I and class II types, where available, came from metadata supplied by the sample provider rather than from assay-based typing.

The immunoSEQ Assay, a bias-controlled multiplex PCR, was used to amplify TCRbeta CDR3 regions from genomic DNA. The authors processed their data as follows. The number of nucleated cells in each sample was estimated from the amplification of reference gene primers within the assay. Sequence reads were collapsed and filtered to measure the absolute abundance of every unique TCRbeta CDR3 rearrangement. For each sample, productive Simpson clonality was calculated as the square root of Simpson's diversity index over productive rearrangements. TCRdb limited this immuneACCESS table to in-frame rearrangements with V and J called. A share of clones is missing; checked studies link under half to unresolved V genes, and the rest is unexplained. That table furnishes V, J and clone size, whereas the DNA furnished D and trimming. The sample yields 200,000 or so clones; 70% to 90% were counted once. Together, the top ten hold about a sixth of the sample.

Including the terminal cysteine and phenylalanine, the CDR3 comprises 9 residues. Just the 27-base CDR3 DNA is kept, in frame starting at base 1. According to the germline V gene, CDR1 reads SGHTA and CDR2 reads FQGNSA. One collaborating source in Seattle enrolled patients during active infection and followed them longitudinally through the course of disease. Collaborating institutions collected whole blood in K2EDTA tubes following their own protocols. For TCRbeta analysis, collaborators shipped samples as frozen whole blood, isolated PBMCs, or DNA extracted from either of those sample types. Overall results and qualifications from the work: The quantity of clinical and demographic metadata differed by source and by participant and was supplied without curation.

The count of this clone is one. There is no known antigen for this receptor. Compared with germline, one end of the junction differs, possibly owing to a read error. The source of this sequence is a man aged 50 or older with COVID-19, enrolled during active disease. Recombination joined TRBV7-2 with TRBJ2-7, with TRBD2 perhaps the D gene, on 6 matching bases. The sequenced material came from peripheral blood. In nucleotides, the sequence is TGTGCCAGCAGCGGGTACGGGAGCTTC. This sequence encodes CASSGYGSF.